Included here is one T cell receptor beta chain sequence, with context. This record belongs to a study of blood T cells in healthy people across ages. A second roughly 7 to 11 cycle PCR used barcoded and J-beta primers. TCRdb re-derived calls from the 5' RACE reads in MiXCR, one entry per CDR3 protein. The sample carries about 1,000,000 distinct CDR3 sequences, 45% recorded once. The sequencing input was blood. The TCR sequence derives from a woman aged 55-69 years in good health.

As DNA, the CDR3 is TGCGCCAGTCGGACGGTGGACGTGGTCGAGCAGTACTTC. Its translation: CASRTVDVVEQYF. The chain has TRBV10-2 and TRBJ2-7; D is undetermined. Per germline, CDR1 WSHSY and CDR2 SAAADI. V lost 9 bases and J lost 6, with 18 bases in between. The CDR3 is 13 amino acids.